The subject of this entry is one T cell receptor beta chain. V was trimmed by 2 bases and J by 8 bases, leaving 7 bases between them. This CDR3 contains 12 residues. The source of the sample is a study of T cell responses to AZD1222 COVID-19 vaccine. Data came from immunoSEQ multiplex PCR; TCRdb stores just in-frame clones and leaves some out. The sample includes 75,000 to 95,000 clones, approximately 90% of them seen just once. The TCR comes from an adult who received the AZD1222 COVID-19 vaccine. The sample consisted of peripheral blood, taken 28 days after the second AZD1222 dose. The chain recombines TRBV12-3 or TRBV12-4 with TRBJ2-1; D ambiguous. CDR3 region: CASSLRLDEQFF. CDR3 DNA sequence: TGTGCCAGCAGTTTACGGCTCGATGAGCAGTTCTTC.